This T cell receptor (beta chain) was identified in a study of T-cell reconstitution after alpha-beta-depleted transplantation in children. Study-level points and caveats: The authors attributed T-cell counts and diversity one year after transplant mostly to newly produced T cells. Several hundred expanded graft clones reportedly were the source of alpha-beta T cells about two months after transplant.

With 10 bases removed from V and 3 bases from J, the gap between germline ends came to 7 bases. The CDR3 spans 11 residues. This clonotype appeared once. The antigen is undetermined. Unique molecular identifiers were used in preparing the TCRbeta library. TCRdb independently ran MiXCR on the PCR reads; one entry per CDR3 protein. The sample has around 960,000 distinct CDR3 sequences, about 29% seen once. The clonotype originates from a boy in the first two years of life who had a stem cell transplant for SCID, so the T cells may come from the graft donor. V gene TRBV12-3 or TRBV12-4 combines with J gene TRBJ2-1; D not resolved. The sample here was PBMCs, mostly from graft donor cells, taken 360 days after TCRalphabeta/CD19-depleted stem cell transplant. The CDR3 region has the DNA TGTGCCACCCAGATCTACAATGAGCAGTTCTTC. Protein sequence: CATQIYNEQFF.